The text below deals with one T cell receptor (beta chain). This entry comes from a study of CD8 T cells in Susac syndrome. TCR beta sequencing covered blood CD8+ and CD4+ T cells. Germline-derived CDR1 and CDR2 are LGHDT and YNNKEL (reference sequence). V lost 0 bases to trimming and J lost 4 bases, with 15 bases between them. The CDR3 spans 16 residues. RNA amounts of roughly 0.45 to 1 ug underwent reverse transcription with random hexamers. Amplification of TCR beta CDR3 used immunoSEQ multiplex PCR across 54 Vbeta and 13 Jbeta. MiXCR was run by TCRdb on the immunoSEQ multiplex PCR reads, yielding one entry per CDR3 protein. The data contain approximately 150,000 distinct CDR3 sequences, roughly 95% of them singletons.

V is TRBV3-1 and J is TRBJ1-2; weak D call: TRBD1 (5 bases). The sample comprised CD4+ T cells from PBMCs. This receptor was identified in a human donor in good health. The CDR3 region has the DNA TGTGCCAGCAGCCAAGAAATGGGACGGTCTGTCTATGGCTACACCTTC. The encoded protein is CASSQEMGRSVYGYTF.